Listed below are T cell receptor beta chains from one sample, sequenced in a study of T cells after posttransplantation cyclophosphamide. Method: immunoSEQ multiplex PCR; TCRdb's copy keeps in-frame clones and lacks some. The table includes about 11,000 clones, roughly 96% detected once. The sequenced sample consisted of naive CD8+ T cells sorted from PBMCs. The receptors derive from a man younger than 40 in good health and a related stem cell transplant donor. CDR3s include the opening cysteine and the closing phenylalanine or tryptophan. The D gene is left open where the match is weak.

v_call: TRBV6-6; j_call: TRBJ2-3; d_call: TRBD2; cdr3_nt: TGTGCCAGCAGTCCAGCGGGGGGGCCCACAGATACGCAGTATTTT; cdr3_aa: CASSPAGGPTDTQYF
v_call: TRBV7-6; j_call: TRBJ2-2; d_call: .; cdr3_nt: TGTGCCAGCAGCTTGAGCCCGAACACCGGGGAGCTGTTTTTT; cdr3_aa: CASSLSPNTGELFF
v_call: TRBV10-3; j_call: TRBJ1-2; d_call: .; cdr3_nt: TGTGCCATCAGTGCACAGTATGGCTACACCTTC; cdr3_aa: CAISAQYGYTF
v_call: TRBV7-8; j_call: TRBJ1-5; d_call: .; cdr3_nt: TGTGCCAGCAGCTTAGGGGGCCGTAGTAGCAATCAGCCCCAGCATTTT; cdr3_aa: CASSLGGRSSNQPQHF
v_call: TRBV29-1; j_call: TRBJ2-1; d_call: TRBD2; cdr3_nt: TGCAGCGTTGAACTAGCGGGGGTCAATGAGCAGTTCTTC; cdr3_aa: CSVELAGVNEQFF
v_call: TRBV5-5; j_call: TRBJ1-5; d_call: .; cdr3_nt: TGTGCCAGCAGCTTGGTTCAGGTCAATCAGCCCCAGCATTTT; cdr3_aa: CASSLVQVNQPQHF
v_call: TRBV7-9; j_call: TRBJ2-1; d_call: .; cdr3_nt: TGTGCCAGCAGCTTCGACAGTGCCAATGAGCAGTTCTTC; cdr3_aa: CASSFDSANEQFF
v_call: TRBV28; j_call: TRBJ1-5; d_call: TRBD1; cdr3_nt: TGTGCCAGCAGTTTAGGCAGGGGGTATGGTCAGCCCCAGCATTTT; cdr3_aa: CASSLGRGYGQPQHF
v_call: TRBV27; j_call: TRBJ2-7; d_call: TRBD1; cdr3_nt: TGTGCCAGCAGTTCTACCGGGACAGCCTACGAGCAGTACTTC; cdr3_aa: CASSSTGTAYEQYF
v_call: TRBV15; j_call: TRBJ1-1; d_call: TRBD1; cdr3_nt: TGTGCCACCAGCAGAGTCAGGGGGCGGAACACTGAAGCTTTCTTT; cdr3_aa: CATSRVRGRNTEAFF
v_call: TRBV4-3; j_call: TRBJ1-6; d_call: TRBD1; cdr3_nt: TGCGCCAGCAGCCCCGGCAGGGGGTATAATTCACCCCTCCACTTT; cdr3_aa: CASSPGRGYNSPLHF
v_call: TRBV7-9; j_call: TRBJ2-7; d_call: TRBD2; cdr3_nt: TGTGCCAGCAGCCGTAGCGGGGGGGCATCCTACGAGCAGTACTTC; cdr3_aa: CASSRSGGASYEQYF
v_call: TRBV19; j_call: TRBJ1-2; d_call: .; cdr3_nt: TGTGCCGGACAACAATGGGGCTATGGCTACACCTTC; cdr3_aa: CAGQQWGYGYTF
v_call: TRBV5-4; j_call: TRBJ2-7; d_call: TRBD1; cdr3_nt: TGTGCCAGCAGCTACAGACAGGGGGGCGCCTACGAGCAGTACTTC; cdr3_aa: CASSYRQGGAYEQYF
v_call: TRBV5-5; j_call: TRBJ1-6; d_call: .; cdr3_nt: TGTGCCAGCAGCGCGGGCAGCTATAATTCACCCCTCCACTTT; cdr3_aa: CASSAGSYNSPLHF
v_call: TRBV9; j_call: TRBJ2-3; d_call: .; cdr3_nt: TGTGCCAGCAGCGAACAGGGTTACGGCACAGATACGCAGTATTTT; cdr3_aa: CASSEQGYGTDTQYF
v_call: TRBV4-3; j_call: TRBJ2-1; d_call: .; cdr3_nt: TGCGCCAGCAGCCAAGATCCCCAGGGAAATGAGCAGTTCTTC; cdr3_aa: CASSQDPQGNEQFF